The 8 T cell receptor beta chains reported below all come from one sample, sequenced in a study of human T cells and chemical hapten exposure. MiXCR was run by TCRdb on the RACE reads, yielding one entry per CDR3 protein. The sample holds some 65,000 distinct CDR3 sequences, approximately 6.2% seen once. Stated time point: healthy volunteer bleed at 6 weeks. Extraction yielded total RNA from whole blood (unfractionated). Material for sequencing was whole blood. The receptors stem from a female donor in good health. Some clones in this sample may be carry-over from other donors' samples.

The V gene is TRBV28, the J gene TRBJ1-5; 7 nucleotides match TRBD1. With V trimmed by 6 bases and J by 2 bases, 7 bases remained unmatched. The CDR3 has 15 amino acids. CDR1 is MDHEN and CDR2 is SYDVKM in the germline V gene. The CDR3 loop is CASRTGDGGNQPQHF. CDR3 DNA: TGTGCCAGCAGAACAGGGGACGGGGGCAATCAGCCCCAGCATTTT. The entire variable domain, with the rest obtained from reference TRBV28 and TRBJ1-5, is as follows: DVKVTQSSRYLVKRTGEKVFLECVQDMDHENMFWYRQDPGLGLRLIYFSYDVKMKEKGDIPEGYSVSREKKERFSLILESASTNQTSMYLCASRTGDGGNQPQHFGDGTRLSIL.

This clonotype has a count of ten or more. The chain is built from TRBV6-2 or TRBV6-3 and TRBJ1-1; 11 bases fit TRBD1. This CDR3 contains 17 residues. The germline V gene has CDR1 MNHEY and CDR2 SVGEGT. V lost 4 bases to trimming and J lost 2 bases; unmatched junction nucleotides: 9. CDR3: CASSSHGQGADNTEAFF. DNA of the CDR3: TGTGCCAGCAGTTCTCACGGACAGGGGGCTGACAACACTGAAGCTTTCTTT.

In its sample, this clonotype was seen many times. The rearrangement links TRBV6-6 to TRBJ2-1; 9 bases align to TRBD1. The CDR3 has 15 residues. Per the germline V gene, CDR1 is MNHNY and CDR2 is SVGAGI (reference sequence). With V trimmed by 5 bases and J by 4 bases, 6 bases remained unmatched. The CDR3 bases are TGTGCCAGCAGTAACGACAGGGGGTTATACAATGAGCAGTTCTTC. Amino acids: CASSNDRGLYNEQFF.

This clonotype was counted ten times or more. The chain has TRBV10-3 and TRBJ2-3, with 10 bases aligning to TRBD2. This CDR3 spans 15 amino acids. V was clipped by 7 bases and J by 0 bases; unmatched bases: 4. CDR1 and CDR2 (germline): ENHRY, SYGVKD. CDR3 DNA: TGTGCCATCACTAGCGGGGGAACTAGCACAGATACGCAGTATTTT. Its protein product is CAITSGGTSTDTQYF.

In this sample, this clonotype turned up a few times. The rearrangement links TRBV20-1 to TRBJ2-5; D perhaps matches TRBD1 (7 bases). Germline lookup yields CDR1 DFQATT and CDR2 SNEGSKA (reference sequence). This CDR3 comprises 12 residues. V was pared by 4 bases and J by 5 bases, with 11 bases between. The chain's CDR3 is CSAKTGRETQYF. The CDR3 DNA reads TGCAGTGCTAAGACAGGGAGGGAGACCCAGTACTTC.

Ten or more counts support this clonotype. The genes are TRBV20-1 and TRBJ2-7; 10 positions match TRBD2. V dropped 4 bases and J dropped 3; count of bases not matched to a gene: 6. The CDR3 length is 14 residues. CDR1 and CDR2 from the germline V gene are DFQATT and SNEGSKA (reference sequence). The CDR3: CSAKVAGGYYEQYF. CDR3 nucleotides: TGCAGTGCTAAGGTAGCGGGAGGCTACTACGAGCAGTACTTC.

This clonotype occurred many times. V gene TRBV18 combines with J gene TRBJ2-7; 7 nucleotides line up with TRBD2. V lost 1 base and J lost 2; bases outside the gene matches: 2. This CDR3 has 14 amino acids. In germline, CDR1 is KGHSH, CDR2 LQKENI. CDR3 amino acids: CASSPLAGTYEQYF. The CDR3 DNA follows: TGTGCCAGCTCACCACTAGCGGGTACCTACGAGCAGTACTTC.

This clonotype was seen a few times. This sequence joins TRBV20-1 and TRBJ1-5; 7 positions agree with TRBD1. With 6 bases clipped from V and 1 base from J, the junction kept 6 bases outside the gene matches. The length of the CDR3 is 14 residues. Germline assignment: CDR1 DFQATT and CDR2 SNEGSKA (reference sequence). CDR3 nucleotides: TGCAGTGCGCTGACACAGGGGAGCAATCAGCCCCAGCATTTT. This translates into CSALTQGSNQPQHF.